This entry lists 7 T cell receptor beta chains sequenced from one sample in a study of T cell repertoires in cytomegalovirus infection. TCRdb re-called the reads through MiXCR, storing one row per CDR3 protein. Of around 280,000 distinct CDR3 sequences in the sample, roughly an eighth are singletons; the top ten hold about 8.7%. Input material: PBMCs. Receptor source: a human donor in good health (CMV status not recorded). Some clones in this sample may be carry-over from other donors' samples.

This clonotype was counted at least ten times. This rearrangement joins TRBV7-2 to TRBJ1-5; D is unclear. CDR3 length: 13 residues. Germline-derived CDR1 and CDR2 are SGHTA and FQGNSA. V was cut by 1 base and J by 9 bases, with 10 bases left in between. CDR3 DNA: TGTGCCAGCAGCTTAGAAGGGTTTGGGCCCCAGCATTTT. This translates into CASSLEGFGPQHF.

This clonotype was seen a handful of times. Mismatch with germline at one junction end may stem from a read error. The rearrangement uses TRBV28 and TRBJ1-5; D is uncertain. This CDR3 has 13 residues. The germline V gene encodes CDR1 MDHEN and CDR2 SYDVKM. The CDR3 DNA follows: TGTGCCAGCAGTTTTCGCCGGGAGCCTCGCTTCAATTTT. Its translation is CASSFRREPRFNF.

CDR3 in amino acids: CASSFERGGAKNIQYF. The CDR3 DNA reads TGTGCCAGCAGCTTCGAGCGGGGTGGAGCCAAAAACATTCAGTACTTC. V usage is TRBV5-4 and J usage is TRBJ2-4; 7 positions agree with TRBD2. Germline V gives CDR1 SGHNT, CDR2 YYREEE (reference sequence). This CDR3 comprises 16 residues. V shed 2 bases and J 0 bases; nucleotides not matched to a gene: 5.

This clonotype was counted only a few times. The rearrangement joins TRBV6-2 or TRBV6-3 to TRBJ2-4; D gene uncertain. With 6 bases removed from V and 9 bases from J, the gap between germline ends came to 21 bases. Per germline, CDR1 MNHEY and CDR2 SVGEGT. This CDR3 contains 15 residues. DNA for the CDR3: TGTGCCAGCAGCCTCGCCGAGGCGGCCTGGGGCATTCAGTACTTC. Translated: CASSLAEAAWGIQYF.

This chain links TRBV7-2 with TRBJ2-7, with TRBD1 matching over 11 bases. The germline gives CDR1 SGHTA, CDR2 FQGNSA. The CDR3 runs to 15 residues. Trimming took 5 bases from V and 3 from J; bases not matched to a gene: 6. CDR3 loop: CASSPPGQGDYEQYF. DNA of the CDR3: TGTGCCAGCAGCCCTCCGGGACAGGGGGACTACGAGCAGTACTTC.

The V and J genes are TRBV12-3 or TRBV12-4 and TRBJ1-1; TRBD1 agrees at 9 bases. The CDR3 totals 13 residues. J lost 8 bases, V lost 7 bases, and 8 bases had no gene match. Here the CDR3 DNA reads TGTGCCAGCAACGTACAGGGGGCGCGGGAAGCTTTCTTT. It specifies CASNVQGAREAFF.

This chain uses TRBV18 with TRBJ2-7; TRBD1 matches 7 bases. Unmatched junction bases numbered 12, after V lost 3 bases and J lost 7 bases. Germline V gives CDR1 KGHSH, CDR2 LQKENI. The CDR3 has 15 residues. The CDR3 region is CASSPGQVLRWEQYF. The CDR3 DNA is TGTGCCAGCTCACCCGGACAGGTCCTTCGGTGGGAGCAGTACTTC. The full variable domain, completed using reference TRBV18 and TRBJ2-7, is NAGVMQNPRHLVRRRGQEARLRCSPMKGHSHVYWYRQLPEEGLKFMVYLQKENIIDESGMPKERFSAEFPKEGPSILRIQQVVRGDSAAYFCASSPGQVLRWEQYFGPGTRLTVT.